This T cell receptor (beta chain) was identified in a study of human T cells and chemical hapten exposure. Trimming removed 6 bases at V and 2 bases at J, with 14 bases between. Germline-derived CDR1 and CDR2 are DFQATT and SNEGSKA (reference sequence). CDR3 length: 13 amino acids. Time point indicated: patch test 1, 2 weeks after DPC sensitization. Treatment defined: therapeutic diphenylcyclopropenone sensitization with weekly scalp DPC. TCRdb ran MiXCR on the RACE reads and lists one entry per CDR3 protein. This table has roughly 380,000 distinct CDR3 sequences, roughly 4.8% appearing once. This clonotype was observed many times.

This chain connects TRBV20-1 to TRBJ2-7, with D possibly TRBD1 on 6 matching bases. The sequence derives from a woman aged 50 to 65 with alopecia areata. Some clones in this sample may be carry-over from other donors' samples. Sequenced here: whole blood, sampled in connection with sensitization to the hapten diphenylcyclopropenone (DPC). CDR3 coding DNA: TGCAGTGCGCGAAGAGGGACAACCTACGAGCAGTACTTC. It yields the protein CSARRGTTYEQYF.